A single T cell receptor (beta chain) is shown here with its context. No antigen is known for it. TCRdb's copy holds only in-frame clones and misses some; the assay was immunoSEQ multiplex PCR. Seen here are 150,000 to 200,000 clones, roughly nine tenths observed once, and the top ten hold 1.5% to 2%. The sample is drawn from a study of T cell responses to AZD1222 COVID-19 vaccine. Background on the study: Doses given second, at about 4 or about 12 weeks, were pooled. Notes on the study in general: Without day 14 samples, only post-peak T cell repertoires were studied. Vaccine-related CD4 TCRs covered spike, predominating at 160-218 and 743-854. Among the donors, most were white British and more were female, and clonal diversity was possibly underestimated.

V dropped 6 bases and J dropped 4; count of bases not matched to a gene: 9. The CDR3 is made up of 15 amino acids. CDR1 is MDHEN, CDR2 SYDVKM, per germline. The sequencing here drew on peripheral blood, taken on day 0 of AZD1222 vaccination. The J gene is TRBJ2-7, the V gene TRBV28, with 10 bases matching TRBD1. The clonotype was recovered from an adult in good health. CDR3 region: CASSPSGTGVYEQYV. The CDR3 coding sequence is TGTGCCAGCAGCCCCTCCGGGACAGGGGTTTACGAGCAGTACGTC.